The rows below give T cell receptor beta chains drawn from one sample of a study of CD8 T cells in ankylosing spondylitis. TCRdb re-called the 5' RACE reads with MiXCR, one entry per CDR3 protein. The data contain about 240,000 distinct CDR3 sequences, 20% to 30% of them singletons. Sequencing was performed on blood, either unsorted or a sorted T cell fraction (not recorded which). The source of these receptors is a male donor with ankylosing spondylitis or in good health (not recorded which). Each CDR3 is given with its conserved first and last residue. A D gene is named only where the DNA matches it firmly. Clone size is stated in some rows and not others, as once, few, many or a class when expanded.

CDR3,DNA,size,V,D,J
CASRGSGDQPQHF,TGTGCCAGCAGGGGATCGGGTGACCAGCCCCAGCATTTT,.,TRBV12-3/TRBV12-4,.,TRBJ1-5
CAIRRDSINTDTQYF,TGTGCCATCCGCCGGGACTCGATAAACACAGATACGCAGTATTTT,few,TRBV10-3,.,TRBJ2-3
CATQDRAYEQYF,TGTGCCACCCAGGACAGGGCCTACGAGCAGTACTTC,.,TRBV6-5,TRBD1,TRBJ2-7
CASSLKGDQPQHF,TGTGCCAGCAGCTTAAAGGGAGATCAGCCCCAGCATTTT,.,TRBV7-8,.,TRBJ1-5
CASSPRTGANEKLFF,TGCGCCAGCAGCCCCCGGACAGGGGCTAATGAAAAACTGTTTTTT,many,TRBV5-1,TRBD1,TRBJ1-4
CASSLAPRDTQYF,TGTGCCAGCAGCTTAGCACCCAGGGATACGCAGTATTTT,many,TRBV7-2,.,TRBJ2-3
CASSFEHGEQYF,TGTGCCAGCAGCTTCGAGCACGGCGAGCAGTACTTC,.,TRBV3-1,.,TRBJ2-7
CSASGGNRAYGYTF,TGCAGTGCTAGTGGGGGAAACAGGGCCTATGGCTACACCTTC,many,TRBV20-1,.,TRBJ1-2
CASKSGIDEETQYF,TGTGCCAGCAAGAGCGGGATTGACGAGGAGACCCAGTACTTC,.,TRBV27,TRBD2,TRBJ2-5
CAISGVAGVKSDTQYF,TGTGCCATCAGTGGGGTAGCGGGGGTGAAATCAGATACGCAGTATTTT,.,TRBV10-3,TRBD2,TRBJ2-3
CSARVGRGGYYEQYF,TGCAGTGCTAGGGTGGGGCGGGGTGGATACTACGAGCAGTACTTC,many,TRBV20-1,.,TRBJ2-7
CASSLGQGGYSPLHF,TGTGCCAGCAGCTTGGGGCAGGGAGGGTATTCACCCCTCCACTTT,many,TRBV5-6,.,TRBJ1-6
CSVRTAFDTGELFF,TGCAGTGTGAGGACAGCCTTTGACACCGGGGAGCTGTTTTTT,many,TRBV20-1,.,TRBJ2-2